Shown below are 11 T cell receptor beta chains from a single sample sequenced in a study of T cell repertoires in cytomegalovirus infection. What these receptors recognize is not known. One entry per CDR3 protein results from TCRdb running MiXCR on the reads. Of about 500,000 distinct CDR3 sequences listed, around a third are singletons. Sample: cultured PBMCs, taken from culture after CMV antigen stimulation. These receptors came from a human donor in good health (CMV status not recorded). Some clones in this sample may be carry-over from other donors' samples.

The chain recombines TRBV4-1 with TRBJ2-6, with 9 bases fitting TRBD1. The CDR3 runs to 17 residues. Per the germline V gene, CDR1 is MGHRA and CDR2 is YSYEKL. V lost 7 bases, J lost 2 bases, and 9 bases stayed unmatched. CDR3 loop: CASTSLQGAAGANVLTF. CDR3 bases: TGCGCCAGCACCTCGTTACAGGGGGCGGCTGGGGCCAACGTCCTGACTTTC.

This clonotype was detected once. This chain connects TRBV6-6 to TRBJ1-3; D gene uncertain. V was cut by 1 base and J by 0 bases, with 7 bases left in between. This CDR3 is 15 amino acids long. Looked up from germline, CDR1 is MNHNY and CDR2 is SVGAGI (reference sequence). The CDR3 loop is CASSYWGSSGNTIYF. For the CDR3, the DNA is TGTGCCAGCAGTTACTGGGGAAGCTCTGGAAACACCATATATTTT.

The chain has TRBV19 and TRBJ1-4; D may be TRBD1 (6 bases). Trimming took 7 bases from V and 6 from J, leaving 15 bases between them. The CDR3 contains 14 residues. Germline V gene lookup returns CDR1 LNHDA and CDR2 SQIVND (reference sequence). The CDR3 spells CASKGGAVYEKLFF. The DNA for the CDR3 is TGTGCCAGTAAGGGGGGCGCAGTGTATGAAAAACTGTTTTTT. The whole variable domain, filled in from reference TRBV19 and TRBJ1-4, reads DGGITQSPKYLFRKEGQNVTLSCEQNLNHDAMYWYRQDPGQGLRLIYYSQIVNDFQKGDIAEGYSVSREKKESFPLTVTSAQKNPTAFYLCASKGGAVYEKLFFGSGTQLSVL.

CDR3 nucleotides: TGCAGTGCTAGAGAAGCAGCCGCAGATACGCAGTATTTT. Translated: CSAREAAADTQYF. This chain links TRBV20-1 with TRBJ2-3, with no clear D. This CDR3 spans 13 amino acids. V was pared by 0 bases and J by 4 bases, with 8 bases between. Looked up from germline, CDR1 is DFQATT and CDR2 is SNEGSKA (reference sequence).

This clonotype was recorded many times. The chain has TRBV28 and TRBJ2-1; 7 bases line up with TRBD2. This CDR3 has 14 residues. Trimming at V came to 4 bases and at J to 6 bases, leaving 6 bases not matched to a gene. Per the germline V gene, CDR1 is MDHEN and CDR2 is SYDVKM. CDR3 coding DNA: TGTGCCAGCAGTTGGGGGGGACCCCGCAATGAGCAGTTCTTC. Encoded protein: CASSWGGPRNEQFF.

The chain combines TRBV20-1 with TRBJ2-5; 8 bases map to TRBD2. The germline gives CDR1 DFQATT, CDR2 SNEGSKA (reference sequence). The CDR3 is 14 residues long. Trimming removed 3 bases from V and 5 bases from J; junction bases left unmatched: 8. CDR3: CSASKPAGAETQYF. The DNA of the CDR3 is TGCAGTGCTAGTAAACCAGCGGGAGCGGAGACCCAGTACTTC.

The chain couples TRBV15 to TRBJ2-3; D call uncertain. With 4 bases removed from V and 4 bases from J, the gap between germline ends came to 12 bases. The CDR3 consists of 14 residues. Germline lookup yields CDR1 LNHNV and CDR2 YYDKDF (reference sequence). CDR3 in amino acids: CATSTLDRPDTQYF. The CDR3, as DNA: TGTGCCACCAGCACACTTGATCGGCCAGATACGCAGTATTTT.

The chain is built from TRBV19 and TRBJ1-1; D not certain. This CDR3 region has 15 residues. V lost 4 bases to trimming and J lost 5 bases, with 17 bases between them. CDR1 is LNHDA, CDR2 SQIVND, per germline (reference sequence). The CDR3 loop reads CASSNPTSPTTEAFF. The CDR3, as DNA: TGTGCCAGTAGTAACCCGACCTCCCCGACTACTGAAGCTTTCTTT.

CDR3 sequence reads: CASSTERETDTQYF. In nucleotides, the CDR3 is TGTGCCAGCAGTACGGAGCGGGAGACAGATACGCAGTATTTT. The chain combines TRBV28 with TRBJ2-3; 8 positions agree with TRBD2. The ends lost 5 bases at V and 3 bases at J; junction bases unmatched: 4. Per germline, CDR1 MDHEN and CDR2 SYDVKM. This CDR3 region has 14 residues.

This clonotype was recorded at least ten times. The V call is TRBV7-2, the J call TRBJ1-5; D perhaps matches TRBD1 (6 bases). From germline, CDR1 is SGHTA and CDR2 FQGNSA. This CDR3 has 15 amino acids. V was trimmed by 1 base and J by 2 bases, leaving 9 bases between them. Written as DNA, the CDR3 is TGTGCCAGCAGCTTAGTCCCAGGGGGCAATCAGCCCCAGCATTTT. It is translated as CASSLVPGGNQPQHF.

V usage is TRBV20-1 and J usage is TRBJ2-7; 11 nucleotides align to TRBD1. V shed 5 bases, J shed 3 bases, and the junction held 6 bases outside the gene matches. CDR3 length: 14 residues. The germline V gene has CDR1 DFQATT and CDR2 SNEGSKA (reference sequence). The DNA for the CDR3 is TGCAGTGCTCAACCCGGGACAGGGGGCTACGAGCAGTACTTC. It yields the protein CSAQPGTGGYEQYF.